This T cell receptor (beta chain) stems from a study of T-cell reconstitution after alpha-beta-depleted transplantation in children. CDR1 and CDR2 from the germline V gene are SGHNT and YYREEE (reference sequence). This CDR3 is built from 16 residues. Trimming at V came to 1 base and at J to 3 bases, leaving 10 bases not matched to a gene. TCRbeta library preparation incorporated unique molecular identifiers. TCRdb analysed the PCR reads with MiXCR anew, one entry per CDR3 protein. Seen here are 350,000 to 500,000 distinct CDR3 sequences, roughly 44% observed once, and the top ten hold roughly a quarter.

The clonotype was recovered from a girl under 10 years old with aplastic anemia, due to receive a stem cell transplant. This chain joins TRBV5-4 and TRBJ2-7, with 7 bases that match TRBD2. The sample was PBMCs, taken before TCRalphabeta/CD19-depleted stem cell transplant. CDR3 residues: CASSLNSGTKDYEQYF. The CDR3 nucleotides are TGTGCCAGCAGCTTGAATTCCGGGACTAAGGACTACGAGCAGTACTTC.